The T cell receptor beta chain described here comes from a study of tumour-infiltrating T cells in Burkitt lymphoma. TCRdb's copy holds only in-frame clones and misses some; the assay was immunoSEQ multiplex PCR. This table holds roughly 13,000 clones, roughly 80% found once. Trimming pared 5 bases from V and 2 bases from J, leaving 15 bases between. Germline values: CDR1 MNHEY, CDR2 SVGAGI. The CDR3 runs to 15 residues. The specimen sequenced was tumor tissue. The chain carries TRBV6-5 and TRBJ1-2, with TRBD1 as a possible D gene (6 bases). This TCR derives from a human donor with diffuse large B-cell lymphoma. CDR3 region: CASSPRRTANYGYTF. CDR3 bases: TGTGCCAGCAGTCCCCGACGGACAGCCAACTATGGCTACACCTTC.